Below, 26 T cell receptor beta chains from the same sample are listed, as sequenced in a study of persistence of HIV-infected CD4 T cells. The libraries were made with immunoSEQ version 4 in survey mode. Repertoires were generated with immunoSEQ multiplex PCR, while TCRdb's copy carries only in-frame clones and drops some. The sample has 40,000 to 55,000 clones, 75% to 85% seen once. These receptors have no identified antigens. Stimulation used 10 ug/mL lysate from CMV-infected fibroblasts. Sorted nonresponding memory CD4+ T cells were CD40L-negative, CD69-negative, CD45RO-high. The material sequenced was CD4+ T cells sorted from PBMCs after approximately 19-hour stimulation, taken from a patient who received antiretroviral therapy. The receptors were sampled from an adult man with HIV who was CMV-seropositive.

V and J are TRBV6-5 and TRBJ2-5; possible D gene TRBD1, 6 bases. V gave up 8 bases and J gave up 5 bases, with 9 bases separating them. Germline V gene sequence: CDR1 MNHEY, CDR2 SVGAGI. The CDR3 has 11 amino acids. The CDR3 DNA reads TGTGCCAGCCGGCAGGGGGAGACCCAGTACTTC. It codes for CASRQGETQYF.

This sequence joins TRBV11-3 and TRBJ2-1; 10 nucleotides agree with TRBD2. The CDR3 length is 13 residues. V lost 0 bases to trimming and J lost 10 bases; unmatched junction nucleotides: 0. Looked up from germline, CDR1 is SGHNT and CDR2 is YENEEA. DNA of the CDR3: TGTGCCAGCAGCTTAGAGGGACTAGCGGAGCAGTTCTTC. It yields the protein CASSLEGLAEQFF.

This chain uses TRBV2 with TRBJ2-6, with D unclear. V lost 6 bases to trimming and J lost 4 bases, with 13 bases between them. The length of the CDR3 is 15 residues. Germline lookup yields CDR1 SNHLY and CDR2 FYNNEI. The CDR3 DNA sequence: TGTGCCAGCAGCAGGACCAAGGCAGGGGCCAACGTCCTGACTTTC. Translation gives CASSRTKAGANVLTF. The entire variable domain, with the rest obtained from reference TRBV2 and TRBJ2-6, is as follows: EPEVTQTPSHQVTQMGQEVILRCVPISNHLYFYWYRQILGQKVEFLVSFYNNEISEKSEIFDDQFSVERPDGSNFTLKIRSTKLEDSAMYFCASSRTKAGANVLTFGAGSRLTVL.

This chain uses TRBV3-1 (or the pseudogene TRBV3-2) with TRBJ1-5; TRBD1 aligns across 10 bases. The ends lost 4 bases at V and 6 bases at J; junction bases unmatched: 3. This CDR3 comprises 14 residues. CDR1 LGHDT and CDR2 YNNKEL come from the germline V gene (reference sequence). CDR3 sequence (DNA): TGTGCCAGCAGCCTGGGACAGGGGAGTCAGCCCCAGCATTTT. Protein sequence: CASSLGQGSQPQHF.

This chain links TRBV7-2 with TRBJ1-3, with D unresolved. The CDR3 covers 16 residues. Trimming pared 5 bases from V and 0 bases from J, leaving 14 bases between. The germline CDR1 and CDR2 sequences are SGHTA and FQGNSA. DNA of the CDR3: TGTGCCAGCAGCCCCTCGGGCGGCCGCTCTGGAAACACCATATATTTT. Amino acids: CASSPSGGRSGNTIYF.

This rearrangement joins TRBV7-2 to TRBJ1-6, with D possibly TRBD1 on 5 matching bases. CDR3 length: 14 amino acids. Trimming removed 3 bases from V and 10 bases from J, with 13 bases in between. Germline lookup yields CDR1 SGHTA and CDR2 FQGNSA. The CDR3 loop reads CASSFQGPKSPLHF. For the CDR3, the DNA is TGTGCCAGCAGCTTCCAGGGACCCAAATCACCCCTCCACTTT.

This chain links TRBV18 with TRBJ1-1, with 7 bases identical to TRBD1. The germline gives CDR1 KGHSH, CDR2 LQKENI. V lost 5 bases to trimming and J lost 5 bases; unmatched junction nucleotides: 5. The CDR3 extends over 13 amino acids. The CDR3 loop is CASSEGGRTEAFF. The CDR3 coding sequence is TGTGCCAGCTCAGAAGGGGGCAGGACTGAAGCTTTCTTT.

This clone has only a few counts. The CDR3 nucleotides are TGTGCCATCAGCTGGACAGGTCAAGATAATTCACCCCTCCACTTT. Amino acids: CAISWTGQDNSPLHF. The genes are TRBV10-3 and TRBJ1-6; 7 nucleotides agree with TRBD1. CDR3 length: 15 amino acids. The V gene's germline CDR1 is ENHRY and CDR2 SYGVKD. V shed 6 bases, J shed 5 bases, and the junction held 7 bases outside the gene matches.

V usage is TRBV15 and J usage is TRBJ2-1; D remains ambiguous. Germline V CDR1 and CDR2: LNHNV, YYDKDF (reference sequence). Trimming took off 1 base at V and 5 bases at J, with 15 bases between the two ends. CDR3 length: 16 amino acids. In nucleotides, the CDR3 is TGTGCCACCAGCAGAGGGGGTGGGAAACAACACAATGAGCAGTTCTTC. Translating gives CATSRGGGKQHNEQFF.

The chain joins TRBV3-1 (or the pseudogene TRBV3-2) to TRBJ1-1; the D gene is possibly TRBD1 (6 bases). The CDR3 length is 17 residues. Trimming removed 3 bases at V and 0 bases at J, with 17 bases between. Germline V gene lookup returns CDR1 LGHDT and CDR2 YNNKEL (reference sequence). The chain's CDR3 is CASSQPTGLGMNTEAFF. In nucleotides, the CDR3 is TGTGCCAGCAGCCAGCCAACAGGGCTTGGTATGAACACTGAAGCTTTCTTT.

The chain combines TRBV7-9 with TRBJ1-5, with 7 bases identical to TRBD1. This CDR3 contains 14 residues. Germline CDR1 SEHNR, CDR2 FQNEAQ (reference sequence). Germline trimming cut 3 bases from V and 3 bases from J; bases unmatched to any gene: 2. CDR3 DNA sequence: TGTGCCAGCAGCTTGGGGACAGCCAATCAGCCCCAGCATTTT. Protein product: CASSLGTANQPQHF.

This sequence joins TRBV11-1 and TRBJ2-7, with D hard to call. Trimming took off 7 bases at V and 4 bases at J, with 14 bases between the two ends. Germline CDR1 reads SGHAT; CDR2 reads FQDESV (reference sequence). This CDR3 is built from 13 residues. In DNA, the CDR3 is TGTGCCAGCAAAAAGGACGGAAGATACGAGCAGTACTTC. This encodes CASKKDGRYEQYF.

The table lists this clone with a few counts. CDR3 sequence: CASSFKQGGSGNTIYF. The CDR3 nucleotides read TGTGCCAGCAGCTTCAAACAGGGGGGGTCTGGAAACACCATATATTTT. The chain combines TRBV7-9 with TRBJ1-3; 8 bases are shared with TRBD1. V dropped 3 bases and J dropped 1; count of bases not matched to a gene: 5. CDR1 SEHNR and CDR2 FQNEAQ come from the germline V gene (reference sequence). This CDR3 has 16 amino acids.

This clone was found once. The chain employs TRBV27 and TRBJ2-2; TRBD1 is a possible D gene (6 bases). Per the germline V gene, CDR1 is MNHEY and CDR2 is SMNVEV (reference sequence). The CDR3 totals 18 residues. V was shortened by 0 bases and J by 1 base, with 15 bases between the two germline ends. The CDR3 bases are TGTGCCAGCAGTTTATCGAACAGGGTGGTTCAGAACACCGGGGAGCTGTTTTTT. Translating gives CASSLSNRVVQNTGELFF.

The chain carries TRBV7-9 and TRBJ2-7; TRBD2 matches at 7 bases. CDR1 is SEHNR, CDR2 FQNEAQ, per germline (reference sequence). V lost 2 bases to trimming and J lost 2 bases; unmatched junction nucleotides: 3. The CDR3 has 14 residues. The CDR3 loop is CASSLKRGPYEQYF. Here the CDR3 DNA reads TGTGCCAGCAGCTTAAAGCGGGGCCCCTACGAGCAGTACTTC.

The chain combines TRBV3-1 (or the pseudogene TRBV3-2) with TRBJ2-6; TRBD2 matches at 7 bases. Germline V gene sequence: CDR1 LGHDT, CDR2 YNNKEL (reference sequence). J gave up 0 bases and V 4 bases, and 0 bases lay outside the gene matches. The CDR3 spans 15 residues. Written as DNA, the CDR3 is TGTGCCAGCAGCCGGGGGGGCTCTGGGGCCAACGTCCTGACTTTC. This gives the protein CASSRGGSGANVLTF.

This clone is medium-sized by share. The V call is TRBV5-6, the J call TRBJ2-7; 9 nucleotides agree with TRBD2. The V gene's germline CDR1 is SGHDT and CDR2 YYEEEE. The V and J ends lost 1 base and 2 bases, in that order; junction bases with no gene match: 7. The CDR3 has 16 amino acids. CDR3 coding DNA: TGTGCCAGCAGCTTGTCCCCGGCGGGGGGGCCCTACGAGCAGTACTTC. It encodes CASSLSPAGGPYEQYF.

The CDR3 sequence is CASSFARDSQFSNQPQHF. In DNA form, the CDR3 reads TGTGCCAGCAGCTTCGCACGGGACAGCCAGTTTAGCAATCAGCCCCAGCATTTT. This sequence joins TRBV5-6 and TRBJ1-5, with 7 bases identical to TRBD1. The CDR3 is made up of 18 amino acids. Trimming took 2 bases from V and 0 from J; bases not matched to a gene: 11. Germline values: CDR1 SGHDT, CDR2 YYEEEE.

This chain connects TRBV7-9 to TRBJ2-2; D is unresolved. Trimming removed 5 bases from V and 6 bases from J, with 13 bases in between. CDR1 and CDR2 (germline): SEHNR, FQNEAQ (reference sequence). The CDR3 runs 14 residues. The CDR3 DNA reads TGTGCCAGCAGCGAACGAAGGGCACCCGGGGAGCTGTTTTTT. Protein sequence: CASSERRAPGELFF.

This clone showed up just once. The chain has TRBV20-1 and TRBJ2-7; D might be TRBD1 or TRBD2, each matching 5 bases. The CDR3 runs to 15 residues. The V gene's germline CDR1 is DFQATT and CDR2 SNEGSKA (reference sequence). V lost 3 bases and J 1 base, leaving 16 bases between the germline ends. CDR3 DNA sequence: TGCAGTGCTAGTTCTTCAGGGACCCTTTCCTACGAGCAGTACTTC. This codes for CSASSSGTLSYEQYF.

V and J are TRBV29-1 and TRBJ1-1; 8 bases align to TRBD1. The CDR3 is made up of 10 amino acids. The germline V gene has CDR1 SQVTM and CDR2 ANQGSEA. J lost 10 bases, V lost 6 bases, and 4 bases had no gene match. The CDR3 here is CSVLDRGAFF. CDR3 DNA sequence: TGCAGCGTCTTAGACAGGGGAGCTTTCTTT. Looking up the rest from reference TRBV29-1 and TRBJ1-1 gives the full variable domain: SAVISQKPSRDICQRGTSLTIQCQVDSQVTMMFWYRQQPGQSLTLIATANQGSEATYESGFVIDKFPISRPNLTFSTLTVSNMSPEDSSIYLCSVLDRGAFFGQGTRLTVV.

The rearrangement links TRBV18 to TRBJ1-2; D not resolved. Trimming pared 2 bases from V and 0 bases from J, leaving 4 bases between. Looked up from germline, CDR1 is KGHSH and CDR2 is LQKENI. CDR3 length: 13 amino acids. Written as DNA, the CDR3 is TGTGCCAGCTCACCAGGGTCTAACTATGGCTACACCTTC. This translates into CASSPGSNYGYTF.

The chain uses TRBV24-1 and TRBJ2-5; D is possibly TRBD1 (8 bases). This CDR3 region has 17 residues. Germline-derived CDR1 and CDR2 are KGHDR and SFDVKD. The V and J ends lost 4 bases and 5 bases respectively, with 22 bases between them. The CDR3 DNA reads as TGTGCCACCAGTGAGGGGGGGACAGGCGGCGGATGGGAGACCCAGTACTTC. Translated: CATSEGGTGGGWETQYF.

This clone turned up a few times. The chain recombines TRBV5-8 with TRBJ2-7; D not resolved. The CDR3 is 13 residues long. Trimming took off 1 base at V and 1 base at J, with 6 bases between the two ends. The V gene's germline CDR1 is SGHTS and CDR2 YDEGEE. The CDR3 bases are TGTGCCAGCAGCTTGTACGGATCCTACGAGCAGTACTTC. Its translation: CASSLYGSYEQYF.

This clone showed up just once. This rearrangement joins TRBV7-8 to TRBJ1-2; weak D call: TRBD1 (5 bases). CDR1 and CDR2 (germline): SGHVS, FQNEAQ. The CDR3 totals 15 residues. V was shortened by 5 bases and J by 4 bases, with 17 bases between the two germline ends. The CDR3 is CASSPRGGLSYGYTF. The CDR3, as DNA: TGTGCCAGCAGCCCTCGGGGGGGGTTGAGCTATGGCTACACCTTC. Combining the CDR3 with reference TRBV7-8 and TRBJ1-2 gives the whole variable domain GAGVSQSPRYKVAKRGQDVALRCDPISGHVSLFWYQQALGQGPEFLTYFQNEAQLDKSGLPSDRFFAERPEGSVSTLKIQRTQQEDSAVYLCASSPRGGLSYGYTFGSGTRLTVV.

V gene TRBV10-3 combines with J gene TRBJ2-1; a weak D match, TRBD1 (5 bases). The germline CDR1 and CDR2 sequences are ENHRY and SYGVKD. V lost 6 bases, J lost 10 bases, and 13 bases lay in between. The CDR3 is 12 amino acids. DNA of the CDR3: TGTGCCATCAGGGACACTTTGAGCGAGCAGTTCTTC. This translates into CAIRDTLSEQFF.